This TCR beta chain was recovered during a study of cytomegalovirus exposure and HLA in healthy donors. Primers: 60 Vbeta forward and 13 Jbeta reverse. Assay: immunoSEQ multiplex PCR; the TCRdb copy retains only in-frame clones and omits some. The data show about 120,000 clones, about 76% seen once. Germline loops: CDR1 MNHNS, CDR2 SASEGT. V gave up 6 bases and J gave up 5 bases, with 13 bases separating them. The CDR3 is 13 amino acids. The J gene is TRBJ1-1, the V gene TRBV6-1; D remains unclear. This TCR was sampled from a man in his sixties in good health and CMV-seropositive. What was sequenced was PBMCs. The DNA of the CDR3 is TGTGCCAGCAGCCAAGTTGCGGTTACTGAAGCTTTCTTT. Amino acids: CASSQVAVTEAFF.